A selection of T cell receptor beta chains follows, all from one sample in a study of T cells in Graves' hyperthyroidism and ophthalmopathy. TCRdb analysed the multiplex PCR reads with MiXCR anew, one entry per CDR3 protein. Among hundreds of thousands of distinct CDR3 sequences listed, roughly 17% were seen once. Sequencing was performed on blood. The receptors derive from a young woman with Graves' hyperthyroidism. Each CDR3 is given with its conserved first and last residue. Each record gives: V gene, J gene, clone size, D gene, CDR3 DNA, CDR3 protein. D genes are given only for firm matches. The size entry is marked missing in some rows and otherwise reads once, few, many or a size class.

TRBV3-1	TRBJ1-5	many	.	TGTGCCAGCAGCCAAGGGGTTCAGCCCCAGCATTTT	CASSQGVQPQHF
TRBV20-1	TRBJ1-3	many	.	TGCAGTGCCGGAGACGAGGCATCTGGAAACACCATATATTTT	CSAGDEASGNTIYF
TRBV28	TRBJ2-5	.	TRBD1	TGTGCCAGCAGTTCGGACAGGGAAAGGGGATACAGGAAAGAGACCAAGTACTTC	CASSSDRERGYRKETKYF
TRBV10-3	TRBJ2-7	few	TRBD1	TGTGCCATCAGTGAGTCGACAGGGGTCAGGGTCTACGAGCAGTACTTC	CAISESTGVRVYEQYF
TRBV4-2	TRBJ1-4	.	.	TGTGCCAGCAGCCAGGGGCTCAGGGTCTTGGCTAATGAAAAACTGTTTTTT	CASSQGLRVLANEKLFF
TRBV20-1	TRBJ2-7	.	.	TGCAGTGTGGGAGACAGAATTTTAGGCGAGCAGTACTTC	CSVGDRILGEQYF
TRBV19	TRBJ1-5	few	TRBD1	TGTGCCAGTAGTACCTACAGGGGCGGGAATCAGCCCCAGCATTTT	CASSTYRGGNQPQHF
TRBV4-1	TRBJ1-5	.	TRBD1	TGCGCCAGCAGCCCTCCCGGAGGGACAGGGCGGAATTGGAATCAGCCCCAGCATTTT	CASSPPGGTGRNWNQPQHF
TRBV2	TRBJ2-2	.	.	TGTGCCAGCAAGGTTGGAGTTAGTTACACCGGGGAGCTGTTTTTT	CASKVGVSYTGELFF
TRBV28	TRBJ2-7	few	TRBD1	TGTGCCAGCAGTTTAACGGGACAGGGTCACGAGCAGTACTTC	CASSLTGQGHEQYF
TRBV18	TRBJ2-3	many	.	TGTGCCAGCTCACCACCGCGGAAAACAGATACGCAGTATTTT	CASSPPRKTDTQYF
TRBV20-1	TRBJ2-1	.	.	TGCAGTGCTAGAAAAACCGGAACCTGGGAGAGTGAGCAGTTCTTC	CSARKTGTWESEQFF
TRBV2	TRBJ2-1	many	.	TGTGCCAGCACGGACAGTCCCTACAATGAGCAGTTCTTC	CASTDSPYNEQFF
TRBV9	TRBJ1-6	many	.	TGTGCCAGCAGCAGCAGGGTGTATAATTCACCCCTCCACTTT	CASSSRVYNSPLHF
TRBV29-1	TRBJ2-7	.	.	TGCAGCGTTGAATCTAAACAGGAGTACGAGCAGTACTTC	CSVESKQEYEQYF
TRBV3-1	TRBJ2-7	many	TRBD2	TGTGCCAGCAGCCGGGGGGCCAGCGGGGGCTCCTACGAGCAGTACTTC	CASSRGASGGSYEQYF
TRBV20-1	TRBJ2-1	.	.	TGCAGTGCTACCGGTAACAATGAGCAGTTCTTC	CSATGNNEQFF
TRBV7-9	TRBJ2-5	many	.	TGTGCCAGCAGTTATCGACGGAACCAAGAGACCCAGTACTTC	CASSYRRNQETQYF
TRBV6-9	TRBJ1-1	.	.	TGTGCCAGCAGTTTGGGTCGGCGGGGCACTGAAGCTTTCTTT	CASSLGRRGTEAFF
TRBV10-3	TRBJ2-7	.	TRBD2	TGTGCCATTTCGGGACTAGCGGGACAGGGCGAGCAGTACTTC	CAISGLAGQGEQYF
TRBV7-9	TRBJ1-2	few	.	TGTGCCAGCAGCTTAGCGTCTCGACAGGCTTCTAACTATGGCTACACCTTC	CASSLASRQASNYGYTF
TRBV5-6	TRBJ2-7	.	TRBD2	TGTGCCAGCAGCGCCCAACTAGCGGGCAAATTCTACGAGCAGTACTTC	CASSAQLAGKFYEQYF
TRBV2	TRBJ2-7	many	TRBD2	TGTGCCAGCAGTGAGGAGCGGGGGCACGAGCAGTACTTC	CASSEERGHEQYF
TRBV20-1	TRBJ2-2	few	.	TGCAGTGCTAGGGCAGGGCGGACCGGGGAGCTGTTTTTT	CSARAGRTGELFF
TRBV27	TRBJ2-2	many	.	TGTGCCAGCACCAGCCGCCCCCTAGCGCGGACCGGGGAGCTGTTTTTT	CASTSRPLARTGELFF
TRBV2	TRBJ1-2	.	.	TGTGCCAGTGCCTCAGATACCACTTACAACTATGGCTACACCTTC	CASASDTTYNYGYTF
TRBV7-2	TRBJ1-5	many	.	TGTGCCAGCACGATGATGGAGGGGGGCAATCAGCCCCAGCATTTT	CASTMMEGGNQPQHF
TRBV2	TRBJ1-4	few	TRBD1	TGTGCCAGCAGTGAGAGGGGGCACATCGCAACTAATGAAAAACTGTTTTTT	CASSERGHIATNEKLFF
TRBV24-1	TRBJ1-5	.	.	TGTGCCACCAGTGCCCAGGGCTATCAGCCCCAGCATTTT	CATSAQGYQPQHF
TRBV5-1	TRBJ2-2	few	.	TGCGCCAGCAGCTTGGCCAAACCCACCGGGGAGCTGTTTTTT	CASSLAKPTGELFF
TRBV12-3/TRBV12-4	TRBJ1-2	many	.	TGTGCCAGCAGTTTCCGGGGGCATCCTTATGGCTACACCTTC	CASSFRGHPYGYTF
TRBV18	TRBJ1-1	.	.	TGTGCCAGCTCACCAAAAGCGGGCAGCCCTTTGAACACTGAAGCTTTCTTT	CASSPKAGSPLNTEAFF
TRBV6-1	TRBJ1-3	few	.	TGTGCCAGCAGGAGAGGGGACACTGGAAACACCATATATTTT	CASRRGDTGNTIYF
TRBV5-1	TRBJ2-7	many	.	TGCGCCAGCAGCTTGGCCGGGTTTTCGTGGCAGTACTTC	CASSLAGFSWQYF
TRBV6-1	TRBJ1-5	.	TRBD1	TGTGCCAGCAGCGGGACAGGGGGGGATGCTCAGCCCCAGCATTTT	CASSGTGGDAQPQHF
TRBV7-2	TRBJ2-1	few	TRBD2	TGTGCCAGCAGCTTAGTTAGCGGGAAAAACAATGAGCAGTTCTTC	CASSLVSGKNNEQFF
TRBV5-1	TRBJ1-1	.	.	TGCGCCAGCAGCTTGGGGGGGGAGGCATGGTCCACTGAAGCTTTCTTT	CASSLGGEAWSTEAFF
TRBV11-2	TRBJ2-7	many	.	TGTGCCAGCAGCTTACCCGCAGGAGGGAGCGAGCAGTACTTC	CASSLPAGGSEQYF
TRBV5-5	TRBJ2-5	.	.	TGTGCCAGCAGCTTTCAGAGTCTGGGGGAGACCCAGTACTTC	CASSFQSLGETQYF
TRBV29-1	TRBJ2-1	.	.	TGCAGCTCCGGGCAGGTATACAATGAGCAGTTCTTC	CSSGQVYNEQFF
TRBV20-1	TRBJ2-7	many	TRBD2	TGCAGTGCTAGAATCCCCAGCGGGAGCCGCTACGAGCAGTACTTC	CSARIPSGSRYEQYF
TRBV4-1	TRBJ2-3	.	.	TGCGCCAGCAGCCAAGCCCGAGGCACAGATACGCAGTATTTT	CASSQARGTDTQYF
TRBV20-1	TRBJ2-7	many	.	TGCAGTGCTAGGACCCCCCGGACGGCCGCCTACGAGCAGTACTTC	CSARTPRTAAYEQYF
TRBV4-2	TRBJ1-1	many	TRBD1	TGTGCCAGCAGACAAGCCCCACAGGGGGACCGGGGCACTGAAGCTTTCTTT	CASRQAPQGDRGTEAFF
TRBV5-1	TRBJ2-6	few	.	TGCGCCAGCAGCTTGGGGTGGGTAGCTGGGGCCAACGTCCTGACTTTC	CASSLGWVAGANVLTF
TRBV20-1	TRBJ1-2	few	.	TGCAGTGCTAGGGGGGGGACTACCTATGGCTACACCTTC	CSARGGTTYGYTF
TRBV9	TRBJ1-3	.	.	TGTGCCAGCAGCTCGCCCTCAGGGGAACGGAGGTCTGGAAACACCATATATTTT	CASSSPSGERRSGNTIYF
TRBV2	TRBJ2-5	many	TRBD2	TGTGCCAGCAGGGCACAGCGGGGAAAAGAGACCCAGTACTTC	CASRAQRGKETQYF
TRBV7-3	TRBJ2-3	many	.	TGTGCCAGCAGCTTAACGGGAGGGGGGTCAGATACGCAGTATTTT	CASSLTGGGSDTQYF
TRBV3-1	TRBJ2-1	.	.	TGTGCCAGCAGCCTCAGGGTCGAGGAGCAGTTCTTC	CASSLRVEEQFF
TRBV14	TRBJ2-1	many	TRBD2	TGTGCCAGCAGCCAAGATGCGGGGGAGGCCTGGGATGAGCAGTTCTTC	CASSQDAGEAWDEQFF
TRBV5-5	TRBJ1-6	.	.	TGTGCCAGCAGCTTGAAGGCGGGGAATTCACCCCTCCACTTT	CASSLKAGNSPLHF
TRBV6-1	TRBJ2-7	many	.	TGTGCCAGCAGCCTACAGGTGCTCTACGAGCAGTACTTC	CASSLQVLYEQYF
TRBV6-1	TRBJ2-3	many	TRBD1	TGTGCCAGCAGGGTAGGGACAGGGGGCGCGACAGATACGCAGTATTTT	CASRVGTGGATDTQYF
TRBV11-1	TRBJ2-2	few	TRBD2	TGTGCCAGCAGGGGACGACTAGCGGAGAGCACCGGGGAGCTGTTTTTT	CASRGRLAESTGELFF
TRBV2	TRBJ2-5	.	.	TGTGCCAGCAGGGTGGCGGACCAAGAGACCCAGTACTTC	CASRVADQETQYF